This T cell receptor beta chain derives from a study of T cell responses to AZD1222 COVID-19 vaccine. Study-wide results and limits: Reportedly, nearly half the spike-specific TCRs target unmutated variant regions.

TCRdb keeps only in-frame clones here, not all; method: immunoSEQ multiplex PCR. The data contain some 100,000 clones, roughly 89% of them singletons. V gave up 5 bases and J gave up 8 bases; unmatched junction bases: 11. CDR1 and CDR2 from the germline V gene are SEHNR and FQNEAQ (reference sequence). The CDR3 covers 15 residues. About this clone: As yet, its antigen is unknown.

The origin of this receptor is an adult in good health. J is TRBJ1-4 and V is TRBV7-9; 7 positions match TRBD1. The material was peripheral blood, obtained on day 0 of AZD1222 vaccination. The CDR3 loop reads CASSAYRGLREKLFF. CDR3 bases: TGTGCCAGCAGCGCGTACAGGGGTCTGCGGGAAAAACTGTTTTTT.